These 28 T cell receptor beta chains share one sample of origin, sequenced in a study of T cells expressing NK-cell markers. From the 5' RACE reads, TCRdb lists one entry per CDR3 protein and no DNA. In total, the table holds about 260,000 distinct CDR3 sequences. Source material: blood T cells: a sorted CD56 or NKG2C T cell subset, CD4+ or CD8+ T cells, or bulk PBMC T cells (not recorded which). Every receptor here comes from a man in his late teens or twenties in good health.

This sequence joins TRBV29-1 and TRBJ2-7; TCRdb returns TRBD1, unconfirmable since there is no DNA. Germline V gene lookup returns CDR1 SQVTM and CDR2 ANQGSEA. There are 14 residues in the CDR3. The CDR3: CSVGGQGELYEQYF.

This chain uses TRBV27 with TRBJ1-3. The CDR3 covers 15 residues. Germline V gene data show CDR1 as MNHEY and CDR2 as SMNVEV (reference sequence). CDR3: CSSSLSDPKGNTIYF.

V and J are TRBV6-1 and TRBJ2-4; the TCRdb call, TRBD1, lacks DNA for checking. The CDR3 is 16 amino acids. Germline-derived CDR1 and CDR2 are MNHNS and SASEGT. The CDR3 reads CASRAPGQIAKNIQYF.

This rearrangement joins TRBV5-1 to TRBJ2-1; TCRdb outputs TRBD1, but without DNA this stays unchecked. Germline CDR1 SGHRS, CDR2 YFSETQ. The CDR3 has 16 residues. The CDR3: CASSLSRGAGYNEQFF.

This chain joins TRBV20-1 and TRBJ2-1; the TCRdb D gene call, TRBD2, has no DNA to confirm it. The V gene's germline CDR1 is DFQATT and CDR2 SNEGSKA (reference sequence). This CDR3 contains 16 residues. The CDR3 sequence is CSVSGTSGRKVDEQFF.

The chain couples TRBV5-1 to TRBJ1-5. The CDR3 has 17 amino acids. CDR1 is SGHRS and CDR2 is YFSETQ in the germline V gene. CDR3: CASSLGALGKSNQPQHF.

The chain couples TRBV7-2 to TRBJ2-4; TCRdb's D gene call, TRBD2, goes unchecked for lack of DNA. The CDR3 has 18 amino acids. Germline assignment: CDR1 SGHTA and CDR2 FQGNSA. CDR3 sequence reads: CASSLVALSETSGNIQYF.

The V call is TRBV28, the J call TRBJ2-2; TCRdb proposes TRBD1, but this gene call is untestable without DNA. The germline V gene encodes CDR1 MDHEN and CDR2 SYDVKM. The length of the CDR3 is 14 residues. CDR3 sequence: CASHSGTMGGELFF.

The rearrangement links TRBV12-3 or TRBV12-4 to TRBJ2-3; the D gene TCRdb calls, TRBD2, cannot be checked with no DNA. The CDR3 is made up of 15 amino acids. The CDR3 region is CASSLTTLPPDTQYF.

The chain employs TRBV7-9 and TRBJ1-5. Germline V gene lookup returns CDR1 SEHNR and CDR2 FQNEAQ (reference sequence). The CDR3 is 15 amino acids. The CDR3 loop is CASSSASNLHGPQHF.

The CDR3 here is CATSRDYRLAGDNEQFF. This chain links TRBV15 with TRBJ2-1; without DNA, the TCRdb call of TRBD2 cannot be checked. The CDR3 covers 17 residues. Germline V gene data show CDR1 as LNHNV and CDR2 as YYDKDF (reference sequence).

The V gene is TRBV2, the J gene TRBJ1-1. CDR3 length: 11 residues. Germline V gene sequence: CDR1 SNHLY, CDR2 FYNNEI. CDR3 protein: CASSEATEAFF. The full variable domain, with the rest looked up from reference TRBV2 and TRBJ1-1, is EPEVTQTPSHQVTQMGQEVILRCVPISNHLYFYWYRQILGQKVEFLVSFYNNEISEKSEIFDDQFSVERPDGSNFTLKIRSTKLEDSAMYFCASSEATEAFFGQGTRLTVV.

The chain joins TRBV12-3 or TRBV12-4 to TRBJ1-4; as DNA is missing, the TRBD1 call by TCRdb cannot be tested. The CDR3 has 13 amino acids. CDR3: CASRTGGNEKLFF.

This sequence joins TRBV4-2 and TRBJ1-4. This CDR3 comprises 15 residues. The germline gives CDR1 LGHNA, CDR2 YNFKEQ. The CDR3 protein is CASSQDRWGGEKLFF.

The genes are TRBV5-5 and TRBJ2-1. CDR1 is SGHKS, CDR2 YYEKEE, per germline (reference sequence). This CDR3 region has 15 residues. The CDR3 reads CASSLNAGVYNEQFF. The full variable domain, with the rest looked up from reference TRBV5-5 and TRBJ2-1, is DAGVTQSPTHLIKTRGQQVTLRCSPISGHKSVSWYQQVLGQGPQFIFQYYEKEERGRGNFPDRFSARQFPNYSSELNVNALLLGDSALYLCASSLNAGVYNEQFFGPGTRLTVL.

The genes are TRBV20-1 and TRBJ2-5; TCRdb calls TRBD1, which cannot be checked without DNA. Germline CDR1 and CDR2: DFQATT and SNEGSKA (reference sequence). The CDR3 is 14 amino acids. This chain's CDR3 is CSAVGGGSQETQYF.

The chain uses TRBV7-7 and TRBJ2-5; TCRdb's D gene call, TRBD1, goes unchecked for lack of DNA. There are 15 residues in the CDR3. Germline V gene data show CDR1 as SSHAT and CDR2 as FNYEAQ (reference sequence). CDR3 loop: CASSLGQGIAETQYF.

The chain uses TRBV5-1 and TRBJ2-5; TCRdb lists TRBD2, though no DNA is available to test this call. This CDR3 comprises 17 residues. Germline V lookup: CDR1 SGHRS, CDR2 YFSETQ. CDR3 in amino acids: CASKDPGLAGVQETQYF.

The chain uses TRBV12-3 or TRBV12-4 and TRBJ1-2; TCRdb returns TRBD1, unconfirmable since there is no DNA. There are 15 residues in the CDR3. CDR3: CASSLRDAGAIGYTF.

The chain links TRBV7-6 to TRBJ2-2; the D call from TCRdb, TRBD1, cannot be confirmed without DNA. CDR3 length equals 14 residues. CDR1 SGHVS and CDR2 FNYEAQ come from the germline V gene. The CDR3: CASSSGQHTGELFF. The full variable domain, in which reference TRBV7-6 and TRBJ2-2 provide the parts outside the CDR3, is GAGVSQSPRYKVTKRGQDVALRCDPISGHVSLYWYRQALGQGPEFLTYFNYEAQQDKSGLPNDRFSAERPEGSISTLTIQRTEQRDSAMYRCASSSGQHTGELFFGEGSRLTVL.

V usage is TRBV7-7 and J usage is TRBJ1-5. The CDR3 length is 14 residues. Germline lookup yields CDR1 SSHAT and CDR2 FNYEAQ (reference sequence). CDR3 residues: CAILSDGSNQPQHF.

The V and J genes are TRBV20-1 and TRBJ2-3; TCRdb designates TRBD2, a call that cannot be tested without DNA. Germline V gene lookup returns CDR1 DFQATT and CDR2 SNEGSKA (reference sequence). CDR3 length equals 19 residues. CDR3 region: CSAFSPSLRGRQSTDTQYF.

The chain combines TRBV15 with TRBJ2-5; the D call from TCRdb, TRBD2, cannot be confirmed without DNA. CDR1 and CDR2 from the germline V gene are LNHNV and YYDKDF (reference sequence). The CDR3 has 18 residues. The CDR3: CATSRDLGRGRAVETQYF.

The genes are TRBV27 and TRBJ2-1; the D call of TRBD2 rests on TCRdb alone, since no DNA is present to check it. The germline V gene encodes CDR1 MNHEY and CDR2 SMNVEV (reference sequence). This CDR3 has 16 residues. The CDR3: CASSLPAGRPYNEQFF.

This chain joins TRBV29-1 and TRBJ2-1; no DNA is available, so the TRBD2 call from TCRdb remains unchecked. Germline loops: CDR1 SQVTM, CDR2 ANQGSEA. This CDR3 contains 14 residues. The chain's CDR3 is CSAALAGGPHEQFF.

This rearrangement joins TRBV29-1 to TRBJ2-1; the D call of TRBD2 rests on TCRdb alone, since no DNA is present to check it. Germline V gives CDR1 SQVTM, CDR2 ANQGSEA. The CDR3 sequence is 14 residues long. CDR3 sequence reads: CSVSAGGLGNEQFF.

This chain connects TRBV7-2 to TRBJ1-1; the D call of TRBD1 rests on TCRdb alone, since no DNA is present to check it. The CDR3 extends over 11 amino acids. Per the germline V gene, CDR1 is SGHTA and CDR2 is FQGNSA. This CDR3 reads CASRGPLVAFF.

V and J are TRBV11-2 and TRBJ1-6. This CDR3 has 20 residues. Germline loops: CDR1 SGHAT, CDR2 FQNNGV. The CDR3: CASSPSYRAQLSSYNSPLHF.